These 9 T cell receptor beta chains came from one sample sequenced in a study of CD8 T cells in ankylosing spondylitis. Whole-study results and caveats: Characteristic, it appeared, of ankylosing spondylitis blood was a TCR beta motif of 7 or 8 highly homologous variants.

Via MiXCR, TCRdb re-called the 5' RACE reads, giving one row per CDR3 protein. The table has roughly 700,000 distinct CDR3 sequences, roughly 20% seen once. For these TCRs, the target antigens are not known. The material sequenced was blood, either unsorted or a sorted T cell fraction (not recorded which). These receptors were obtained from a male donor with ankylosing spondylitis.

The rearrangement joins TRBV4-1 to TRBJ2-1; 12 bases are a match to TRBD2. CDR3 length equals 16 residues. Germline CDR1 and CDR2: MGHRA and YSYEKL. Trimming took 1 base from V and 4 from J; bases not matched to a gene: 2. CDR3 in DNA: TGCGCCAGCAGCCAAGGGACTAGCGGGGTGTACAATGAGCAGTTCTTC. This translates into CASSQGTSGVYNEQFF.

The CDR3 spells CATSRDWQRTDTQYF. CDR3 in DNA: TGTGCCACCAGCAGAGATTGGCAGCGCACAGATACGCAGTATTTT. V is TRBV15 and J is TRBJ2-3; D remains unclear. The CDR3 length is 15 residues. CDR1 is LNHNV and CDR2 is YYDKDF in the germline V gene (reference sequence). V shed 0 bases and J shed 1 base, with 8 bases lying between them.

The sample holds many counts of this clonotype. This chain connects TRBV9 to TRBJ2-3; tentatively, D is TRBD1 (5 bases). The length of the CDR3 is 16 residues. Trimming pared 0 bases from V and 4 bases from J, leaving 15 bases between. Germline V lookup: CDR1 SGDLS, CDR2 YYNGEE. The DNA of the CDR3 is TGTGCCAGCAGCGTAGCCACAGGCCTGCAGGCAGATACGCAGTATTTT. It is translated as CASSVATGLQADTQYF.

This clonotype was picked up many times. CDR3 sequence: CASSPGVLRLSYEQYF. In nucleotides, the CDR3 is TGCGCCAGCAGCCCCGGAGTGCTTCGCCTCTCCTACGAGCAGTACTTC. The chain combines TRBV4-1 with TRBJ2-7; D unclear. Germline V gene data show CDR1 as MGHRA and CDR2 as YSYEKL. The CDR3 contains 16 residues. Trimming pared 4 bases from V and 0 bases from J, leaving 16 bases between.

The V call is TRBV2, the J call TRBJ2-1, with D possibly matching TRBD2 (5 bases). In germline, CDR1 is SNHLY, CDR2 FYNNEI. Trimming pared 5 bases from V and 0 bases from J, leaving 11 bases between. The length of the CDR3 is 15 residues. As DNA, the CDR3 is TGTGCCAGCAGTCCGATAGGGAGCTCCTACAATGAGCAGTTCTTC. Translating gives CASSPIGSSYNEQFF.

This clonotype was picked up a small number of times. The chain employs TRBV6-1 and TRBJ1-1, with D perhaps TRBD1 (6 bases). V was clipped by 6 bases and J by 2 bases, with 13 bases between them. The CDR3 sequence is 14 residues long. Per the germline V gene, CDR1 is MNHNS and CDR2 is SASEGT. The CDR3 here is CASRQQGINTEAFF. Written as DNA, the CDR3 is TGTGCCAGCAGGCAACAGGGAATTAACACTGAAGCTTTCTTT.

This chain connects TRBV2 to TRBJ2-7, with D possibly TRBD1 on 6 matching bases. CDR1 is SNHLY and CDR2 is FYNNEI in the germline V gene. V shed 8 bases and J shed 3 bases, with 20 bases lying between them. The CDR3 length is 15 residues. The CDR3, as DNA: TGTGCCAGCGGGGCCCCGGACAGACTAAACTACGAGCAGTACTTC. This codes for CASGAPDRLNYEQYF.

In its sample, this clonotype was seen many times. The chain has TRBV5-1 and TRBJ2-1; TRBD2 matches at 9 bases. V was clipped by 0 bases and J by 5 bases; unmatched bases: 3. Germline V gives CDR1 SGHRS, CDR2 YFSETQ. CDR3 length: 15 residues. The CDR3 DNA is TGCGCCAGCAGCTTGGTGCTAGCGGGGAACAATGAGCAGTTCTTC. Translating it yields CASSLVLAGNNEQFF. The variable domain in full, completed from reference TRBV5-1 and TRBJ2-1, reads KAGVTQTPRYLIKTRGQQVTLSCSPISGHRSVSWYQQTPGQGLQFLFEYFSETQRNKGNFPGRFSGRQFSNSRSEMNVSTLELGDSALYLCASSLVLAGNNEQFFGPGTRLTVL.

This sequence joins TRBV5-1 and TRBJ2-7; TRBD1 is a possible D gene (6 bases). This CDR3 contains 14 residues. V gave up 5 bases and J gave up 2 bases, with 14 bases separating them. The germline CDR1 and CDR2 sequences are SGHRS and YFSETQ. CDR3 bases: TGCGCCAGCAGGGACAGTTCAGGGGCCTACGAGCAGTACTTC. This sequence encodes CASRDSSGAYEQYF.